The 26 T cell receptor beta chains listed next were all sequenced from one sample in a study of T cells after yellow fever vaccination. TCRdb reprocessed the 5' RACE reads with MiXCR, giving one entry per CDR3 protein. The table includes about 25,000 distinct CDR3 sequences, less than 3.5% detected once. Here the sequenced sample was PBMCs, either bulk or a sorted T-cell subset (CD4+, CD8+, memory, or dextramer-sorted; not recorded which), taken about 49 days after the first yellow fever vaccination. These receptors all stem from a man aged 18 to 35 who received the YFV17D yellow fever vaccine.

This clonotype was seen repeatedly, ten times or more. V usage is TRBV7-7 and J usage is TRBJ2-7, with D possibly TRBD1 on 6 matching bases. The CDR3 is 14 residues long. V was cut by 4 bases and J by 3 bases, with 13 bases left in between. Looked up from germline, CDR1 is SSHAT and CDR2 is FNYEAQ (reference sequence). The CDR3 protein is CASSCVTGDYEQYF. CDR3 DNA: TGTGCCAGCAGCTGCGTGACAGGCGACTACGAGCAGTACTTC.

This clonotype is termed medium-sized. The chain recombines TRBV5-1 with TRBJ2-3, with 8 bases matching TRBD2. CDR3 length: 15 residues. CDR1 is SGHRS, CDR2 YFSETQ, per germline. The ends lost 1 base at V and 3 bases at J; junction bases unmatched: 4. The CDR3 is CASSLSGGGTDTQYF. CDR3 sequence (DNA): TGCGCCAGCAGCTTGTCCGGGGGGGGGACAGATACGCAGTATTTT. The variable domain in full, with the rest retrieved from reference TRBV5-1 and TRBJ2-3, is KAGVTQTPRYLIKTRGQQVTLSCSPISGHRSVSWYQQTPGQGLQFLFEYFSETQRNKGNFPGRFSGRQFSNSRSEMNVSTLELGDSALYLCASSLSGGGTDTQYFGPGTRLTVL.

The table lists this clonotype with many counts. The chain couples TRBV3-1 to TRBJ1-3; unclear D gene. Germline loops: CDR1 LGHDT, CDR2 YNNKEL (reference sequence). This CDR3 is built from 15 residues. The ends were cut back, 1 base at V and 3 bases at J, with 10 bases in the middle. CDR3 sequence: CASSQGQAFGNTIYF. CDR3 coding DNA: TGTGCCAGCAGCCAAGGGCAGGCTTTTGGAAACACCATATATTTT.

This clonotype occurred many times. The chain has TRBV20-1 and TRBJ2-5; 7 bases match TRBD2. CDR1 and CDR2 (germline): DFQATT, SNEGSKA (reference sequence). This CDR3 contains 15 residues. With 6 bases clipped from V and 5 bases from J, the junction kept 15 bases outside the gene matches. The CDR3 spells CSARTASGPGETQYF. The CDR3 DNA reads TGCAGTGCCCGTACCGCTAGCGGTCCGGGGGAGACCCAGTACTTC.

In this sample, this clonotype turned up many times. The chain uses TRBV7-2 and TRBJ2-1, with 8 bases lining up with TRBD1. The germline CDR1 and CDR2 sequences are SGHTA and FQGNSA. This CDR3 contains 13 residues. V dropped 5 bases and J dropped 11; count of bases not matched to a gene: 8. The CDR3 bases are TGTGCCAGCAGCCGACCCGGACAGGGTCAGCAGTTCTTC. This translates into CASSRPGQGQQFF.

This clonotype is medium-sized (0.01 to 0.1%) in the sample. The chain combines TRBV7-2 with TRBJ2-7; 9 bases are a match to TRBD2. The CDR3 covers 14 residues. From germline, CDR1 is SGHTA and CDR2 FQGNSA. The trim removed 5 bases at V and 0 bases at J, leaving 2 bases unmatched. The CDR3 DNA sequence: TGTGCCAGCAGCCAACTAGCGGGCTCCTACGAGCAGTACTTC. Amino acids: CASSQLAGSYEQYF.

This clonotype appeared many times. The genes are TRBV3-1 and TRBJ1-6; perhaps TRBD1 as D (6 bases). Trimming left V 4 bases short and J 13 bases short, with 11 bases between. From germline, CDR1 is LGHDT and CDR2 YNNKEL (reference sequence). CDR3 length: 12 residues. CDR3 coding DNA: TGTGCCAGCAGCCCCCAGGGGTTTCCCCTCCACTTT. Translation: CASSPQGFPLHF.

Comments on this clonotype: A much larger clone lies a single base off, so this may be a read error. The V gene is TRBV18, the J gene TRBJ1-2; D is perhaps TRBD1 (6 bases). The CDR3 length is 16 residues. Germline assignment: CDR1 KGHSH and CDR2 LQKENI. CDR3 sequence reads: CASSPPAKSGGYGCTF. DNA for the CDR3: TGTGCCAGCTCGCCACCGGCCAAGTCGGGGGGCTATGGCTGCACCTTC. Variable domain in full (rest from reference TRBV18 and TRBJ1-2): NAGVMQNPRHLVRRRGQEARLRCSPMKGHSHVYWYRQLPEEGLKFMVYLQKENIIDESGMPKERFSAEFPKEGPSILRIQQVVRGDSAAYFCASSPPAKSGGYGCTFGSGTRLTVV.

This clonotype was seen at least ten times. V is TRBV10-3 and J is TRBJ2-7; 10 bases agree with TRBD1. V shed 5 bases and J 5 bases; nucleotides not matched to a gene: 9. Per the germline V gene, CDR1 is ENHRY and CDR2 is SYGVKD. The CDR3 runs 15 residues. CDR3 sequence reads: CAISYNRDRGNEQYF. CDR3 DNA: TGTGCCATCAGTTACAACCGGGACAGGGGCAACGAGCAGTACTTC.

This clonotype was detected ten times or more. This rearrangement joins TRBV20-1 to TRBJ2-1, with 7 nucleotides matching TRBD2. Per the germline V gene, CDR1 is DFQATT and CDR2 is SNEGSKA (reference sequence). J was trimmed by 0 bases and V by 3 bases; bases with no gene match: 5. The CDR3 spans 15 residues. The CDR3 sequence is CSARPLAVSYNEQFF. CDR3 coding DNA: TGCAGTGCTAGGCCCCTAGCGGTCTCCTACAATGAGCAGTTCTTC.

At least ten counts were recorded for this clonotype. The chain uses TRBV12-3 or TRBV12-4 and TRBJ2-2, with D possibly TRBD1 on 5 matching bases. Trimming stripped 6 bases from V and 5 bases from J, with 13 bases between. The CDR3 consists of 14 residues. The CDR3 here is CASRSSRTTGELFF. The CDR3 DNA is TGTGCCAGCAGGTCGAGCCGGACAACCGGGGAGCTGTTTTTT.

This clonotype was picked up many times. The V gene is TRBV20-1, the J gene TRBJ1-2; TRBD1 is a possible D gene (5 bases). The length of the CDR3 is 12 residues. The V and J ends lost 3 bases and 8 bases respectively, with 13 bases between them. The germline V gene has CDR1 DFQATT and CDR2 SNEGSKA (reference sequence). The chain's CDR3 is CSASVRAEGYTF. CDR3 coding DNA: TGCAGTGCTAGCGTCAGGGCGGAGGGCTACACCTTC.

This clonotype has ten or more counts. The rearrangement joins TRBV9 to TRBJ1-1, with 8 positions matching TRBD1. The CDR3 has 14 residues. The V gene end was trimmed by 7 bases and the J gene end by 0 bases; junction bases not matched to a gene: 5. Germline assignment: CDR1 SGDLS and CDR2 YYNGEE. CDR3 sequence reads: CASGTGSMNTEAFF. CDR3 in DNA: TGTGCCAGCGGGACAGGATCTATGAACACTGAAGCTTTCTTT.

At least ten counts were recorded for this clonotype. The chain carries TRBV5-1 and TRBJ2-5; 7 bases are a match to TRBD2. The CDR3 is made up of 16 amino acids. Germline CDR1 SGHRS, CDR2 YFSETQ. Germline trimming cut 4 bases from V and 10 bases from J; bases unmatched to any gene: 19. The CDR3 DNA is TGCGCCAGCAGCCCTCGTGAGGGTAGCGGGTCGGCCGGCCAGTACTTC. It yields the protein CASSPREGSGSAGQYF.

This clonotype was seen many times. The chain uses TRBV7-9 and TRBJ1-1; perhaps TRBD1 as D (5 bases). The CDR3 is 14 amino acids. V was trimmed by 1 base and J by 3 bases, leaving 9 bases between them. Looked up from germline, CDR1 is SEHNR and CDR2 is FQNEAQ (reference sequence). CDR3 DNA: TGTGCCAGCAGCTTAGGGGGCGGGGACACTGAAGCTTTCTTT. It yields the protein CASSLGGGDTEAFF.

As regards this clonotype: A much larger clone sits a single nucleotide away, making a read error possible. This rearrangement joins TRBV20-1 to TRBJ2-5; D not resolved. The CDR3 has 12 residues. Trimming took 4 bases from V and 5 from J, leaving 11 bases between them. Germline V gene data show CDR1 as DFQATT and CDR2 as SNEGSKA (reference sequence). The CDR3 is CSANDGNETQYF. The CDR3, as DNA: TGCAGTGCTAACGACGGAAATGAGACCCAGTACTTC.

This clonotype was counted ten times or more. The gene calls are TRBV6-1 and TRBJ1-4; D is perhaps TRBD1 (6 bases). The CDR3 contains 15 residues. CDR1 is MNHNS, CDR2 SASEGT, per germline. V lost 5 bases, J lost 6 bases, and 16 bases lay in between. The CDR3 loop is CASSQSGGAHEKLFF. For the CDR3, the DNA is TGTGCCAGCAGTCAAAGTGGGGGGGCGCATGAAAAACTGTTTTTT.

This clonotype was observed many times. V usage is TRBV7-3 and J usage is TRBJ2-5; 8 bases fit TRBD2. Per germline, CDR1 SGHTA and CDR2 FQGTGA. Losses at the gene ends were 2 bases for V and 4 bases for J; bases not matched to a gene: 12. The CDR3 consists of 17 residues. The CDR3 nucleotides read TGTGCCAGCAGCTTAGATGGCGGGGGGTCCCATAGAGAGACCCAGTACTTC. It yields the protein CASSLDGGGSHRETQYF.

This clonotype was observed many times. This chain connects TRBV9 to TRBJ1-6, with a possible D match to TRBD1 (6 bases). This CDR3 has 15 amino acids. The V end was cut by 0 bases, the J end by 8 bases, with 12 bases between. Per germline, CDR1 SGDLS and CDR2 YYNGEE. The CDR3 here is CASSVETGIDSPLHF. DNA for the CDR3: TGTGCCAGCAGCGTAGAAACAGGGATAGATTCACCCCTCCACTTT.

This clonotype occurred many times. The rearrangement links TRBV21-1 to TRBJ1-6. TRBV21-1 is labeled a pseudogene. The CDR3 runs 14 residues. The CDR3 spells CASSRRRGNSPLHF. The CDR3 DNA reads TGTGCCAGCAGCCGTCGGAGGGGCAATTCACCCCTCCACTTT.

This clonotype was observed many times. This CDR3 reads CASSLGGADTQYF. The DNA for the CDR3 is TGCGCCAGCAGCTTAGGGGGCGCAGATACGCAGTATTTT. The chain has TRBV5-1 and TRBJ2-3; 7 bases match TRBD1. V dropped 2 bases and J dropped 4; count of bases not matched to a gene: 1. The CDR3 totals 13 residues. In germline, CDR1 is SGHRS, CDR2 YFSETQ.

Many counts were recorded for this clonotype. The CDR3 here is CASTFSGGAGTGELFF. The CDR3 coding sequence is TGTGCCAGCACCTTTAGCGGGGGGGCCGGCACCGGGGAGCTGTTTTTT. The chain uses TRBV7-6 and TRBJ2-2, with 11 bases aligning to TRBD2. This CDR3 has 16 residues. Trimming removed 7 bases from V and 4 bases from J; junction bases left unmatched: 8. Per the germline V gene, CDR1 is SGHVS and CDR2 is FNYEAQ.

The sample holds many counts of this clonotype. V gene TRBV7-2 combines with J gene TRBJ2-1; 11 nucleotides agree with TRBD2. The CDR3 length is 17 residues. Germline V gives CDR1 SGHTA, CDR2 FQGNSA. The trim removed 2 bases at V and 1 base at J, leaving 4 bases unmatched. The CDR3 DNA follows: TGTGCCAGCAGCTTAAGGCTAGCGGGGGGTTCCTACAATGAGCAGTTCTTC. Translated, it gives CASSLRLAGGSYNEQFF.

This clonotype was detected ten times or more. The chain employs TRBV10-2 and TRBJ2-7; the D gene is possibly TRBD1 (5 bases). The CDR3 length is 15 residues. Germline-derived CDR1 and CDR2 are WSHSY and SAAADI. V gave up 4 bases and J gave up 5 bases, with 18 bases separating them. In DNA, the CDR3 is TGCGCCAGCAGTGGAGAGACAGCTGGTGGCGACGAGCAGTACTTC. This gives the protein CASSGETAGGDEQYF.

This clonotype was counted at least ten times. The chain has TRBV24-1 and TRBJ2-5, with 9 positions matching TRBD1. CDR3 length equals 16 residues. The germline V gene encodes CDR1 KGHDR and CDR2 SFDVKD. J was trimmed by 1 base and V by 2 bases; bases with no gene match: 4. The CDR3 protein is CATSDSGTGRQETQYF. CDR3 nucleotide sequence: TGTGCCACCAGTGATTCCGGGACAGGGCGCCAAGAGACCCAGTACTTC.

This clonotype was detected many times. The chain joins TRBV3-1 to TRBJ2-1; D is unclear. With 1 base removed from V and 3 bases from J, the gap between germline ends came to 10 bases. The CDR3 loop spans 15 amino acids. Germline V gene sequence: CDR1 LGHDT, CDR2 YNNKEL (reference sequence). The CDR3 DNA follows: TGTGCCAGCAGCCAAGGTTCCGCCAGCTACAATGAGCAGTTCTTC. Protein: CASSQGSASYNEQFF.